Detailed here is one TCR beta chain. The data belong to a study of blood T cell repertoires in COVID-19. Assay: immunoSEQ multiplex PCR; the TCRdb copy retains only in-frame clones and omits some. The table has tens of thousands of clones, over 75% seen once. Trimming at V came to 3 bases and at J to 8 bases, leaving 6 bases not matched to a gene. CDR3 length equals 13 residues. Looked up from germline, CDR1 is MNHEY and CDR2 is SVGAGI. The chain employs TRBV6-5 and TRBJ1-2; 7 bases agree with TRBD1. Sequenced material: peripheral blood. The TCR comes from a man older than 75 with acute or convalescent COVID-19. Here the CDR3 reads CASSYSTGDGYTF. The CDR3 DNA reads as TGTGCCAGCAGTTATTCAACAGGGGACGGCTACACCTTC.